This T cell receptor beta chain was obtained from a study of blood T cell repertoires in COVID-19. At the level of the study: PBMCs, B-cell-depleted T cells, or T cells provided the cDNA or gDNA that made up the material.

As originally analysed: The assay estimated nucleated cells by amplifying reference gene primers. Sequenced by immunoSEQ multiplex PCR; TCRdb stores in-frame clones only, minus some. The V and J calls and the clone size are those of that table, but D and trimming were determined from the DNA. Among 250,000 to 300,000 clones listed, 85% to 90% were seen once. Looked up from germline, CDR1 is MNHEY and CDR2 is SMNVEV (reference sequence). This CDR3 contains 15 residues. V was pared by 2 bases and J by 2 bases, with 11 bases between. The gene calls are TRBV27 and TRBJ2-3; D unresolved. Sequenced input: peripheral blood. The source is a woman aged 50 to 65 with COVID-19, enrolled during active disease. Here the CDR3 reads CASSLVGIPTDTQYF. The CDR3 DNA is TGTGCCAGCAGTTTAGTGGGCATACCCACAGATACGCAGTATTTT.